Below are 26 T cell receptor beta chains sequenced from a single sample in a study of shared clonotypes between healthy human individuals. Only in-frame clones appear in the TCRdb table, and some are missing; sequencing was by immunoSEQ multiplex PCR. The sample yields about 2 million clones, 85% to 95% seen once. Material for sequencing was naive CD4+ T cells sorted from blood. Indicated subset: CD45RA+ positively selected. The receptors here all came from a man aged 18 to 30 in good health.

V gene TRBV30 combines with J gene TRBJ2-1; D may be TRBD2 (5 bases). The CDR3 has 14 residues. V lost 2 bases and J 6 bases, leaving 14 bases between the germline ends. Germline loops: CDR1 GTSNPN, CDR2 SVGIG (reference sequence). The CDR3 coding sequence is TGTGCCTGGAGTCTTGCGGGTCCAGGCAATGAGCAGTTCTTC. Its translation: CAWSLAGPGNEQFF.

This chain joins TRBV4-3 and TRBJ1-5; D gene unclear. The V gene's germline CDR1 is LGHNA and CDR2 YSLEER. Trimming stripped 1 base from V and 0 bases from J, with 7 bases between. This CDR3 spans 15 amino acids. The CDR3 loop is CASSQGVYSNQPQHF. As DNA, the CDR3 is TGCGCCAGCAGCCAAGGGGTGTATAGCAATCAGCCCCAGCATTTT.

The chain joins TRBV15 to TRBJ1-2; 8 nucleotides match TRBD1. V shed 3 bases and J 5 bases; nucleotides not matched to a gene: 8. There are 15 residues in the CDR3. From germline, CDR1 is LNHNV and CDR2 YYDKDF (reference sequence). The CDR3 DNA reads as TGTGCCACCAGCAGCGCGCCAGGGGGCCGATATGGCTACACCTTC. Translation gives CATSSAPGGRYGYTF.

The chain uses TRBV28 and TRBJ2-3; maybe TRBD2 (6 bases). From germline, CDR1 is MDHEN and CDR2 SYDVKM. This CDR3 contains 15 residues. V was cut by 3 bases and J by 5 bases, with 15 bases left in between. CDR3 nucleotides: TGTGCCAGCAGTTTTCGGGGAGCGGGTCGAGATACGCAGTATTTT. It translates to CASSFRGAGRDTQYF.

The V call is TRBV28, the J call TRBJ2-3, with D unresolved. This CDR3 has 17 amino acids. CDR1 is MDHEN, CDR2 SYDVKM, per germline. V was cut by 5 bases and J by 6 bases, with 24 bases left in between. The chain's CDR3 is CASSTYHAPRPRDTQYF. CDR3 sequence (DNA): TGTGCCAGCAGTACATACCATGCCCCGAGACCCCGGGATACGCAGTATTTT.

Of note for this clone: Being one base from a much bigger clone, this may be a read error. At the DNA level, this CDR3 is encoded by other sequences in the same sample as well. This sequence joins TRBV11-2 and TRBJ1-1; D is undetermined. Trimming removed 0 bases from V and 0 bases from J, with 2 bases in between. Germline CDR1 and CDR2: SGHAT and FQNNGV. The CDR3 has 13 residues. CDR3 nucleotide sequence: TGTGCCAGCAGCTTAGATCTGAACACTGAAGCTTTCTTT. Protein sequence: CASSLDLNTEAFF.

CDR3 residues: CASSSLVGPTTQYF. CDR3 nucleotide sequence: TGTGCCAGCAGCTCATTAGTGGGGCCCACGACCCAGTACTTC. The chain is built from TRBV11-2 and TRBJ2-5; possibly TRBD1 for D (5 bases). Trimming took 4 bases from V and 7 from J, leaving 16 bases between them. The germline CDR1 and CDR2 sequences are SGHAT and FQNNGV. The CDR3 is made up of 14 amino acids.

V gene TRBV30 combines with J gene TRBJ2-3; 11 bases agree with TRBD2. The CDR3 is 13 residues long. With 5 bases clipped from V and 8 bases from J, the junction kept 6 bases outside the gene matches. CDR1 and CDR2 from the germline V gene are GTSNPN and SVGIG (reference sequence). In nucleotides, the CDR3 is TGTGCCTGGGTTAGCGGGGGGGCAGGTACGCAGTATTTT. Translating gives CAWVSGGAGTQYF.

The J gene is TRBJ2-5, the V gene TRBV2, with TRBD1 as a possible D gene (5 bases). With 4 bases removed from V and 2 bases from J, the gap between germline ends came to 14 bases. Germline loops: CDR1 SNHLY, CDR2 FYNNEI. This CDR3 spans 15 amino acids. Here the CDR3 DNA reads TGTGCCAGCAGTGTGGGGCTGAGGTCTCAAGAGACCCAGTACTTC. Protein sequence: CASSVGLRSQETQYF.

This rearrangement joins TRBV6-6 to TRBJ2-1; D not resolved. This CDR3 region has 14 residues. Trimming removed 0 bases at V and 8 bases at J, with 11 bases between. The germline gives CDR1 MNHNY, CDR2 SVGAGI (reference sequence). CDR3: CASSYSSSTDEQFF. The CDR3 region has the DNA TGTGCCAGCAGTTACTCGAGTAGCACGGATGAGCAGTTCTTC.

The chain carries TRBV18 and TRBJ1-2; no definite D call. CDR1 is KGHSH, CDR2 LQKENI, per germline. V was trimmed by 3 bases and J by 0 bases, leaving 8 bases between them. This CDR3 region has 14 residues. The CDR3: CASSPGLANYGYTF. In DNA, the CDR3 is TGTGCCAGCTCACCGGGGTTAGCTAACTATGGCTACACCTTC.

The gene calls are TRBV21-1 and TRBJ1-4. TRBV21-1 is labeled a pseudogene. The CDR3 contains 16 residues. The CDR3 sequence: CASSRLCVSENEKLFF. Here the CDR3 DNA reads TGTGCCAGCAGCCGGCTTTGCGTCAGCGAGAATGAAAAACTGTTTTTT.

The chain couples TRBV4-3 to TRBJ2-1, with D perhaps assigned TRBD1 or TRBD2 (5 bases each). The CDR3 totals 18 residues. Trimming left V 5 bases short and J 2 bases short, with 22 bases between. Germline V gene lookup returns CDR1 LGHNA and CDR2 YSLEER. In DNA form, the CDR3 reads TGCGCCAGCAGCGAACCGGAGTCCGGGACCACTCCCTACAATGAGCAGTTCTTC. Translating it yields CASSEPESGTTPYNEQFF.

The rearrangement joins TRBV19 to TRBJ2-3, with a weak D call TRBD1 (5 bases). Trimming removed 5 bases at V and 4 bases at J, with 22 bases between. Germline CDR1 LNHDA, CDR2 SQIVND (reference sequence). The CDR3 loop spans 17 amino acids. The CDR3 coding sequence is TGTGCCAGTAGTCCCCGTTTTAGGTCAGGGAAGGCAGATACGCAGTATTTT. It yields the protein CASSPRFRSGKADTQYF.

The chain has TRBV5-4 and TRBJ1-1; 7 nucleotides line up with TRBD1. V gave up 1 base and J gave up 0 bases; unmatched junction bases: 12. This CDR3 spans 18 amino acids. Germline V lookup: CDR1 SGHNT, CDR2 YYREEE (reference sequence). CDR3 loop: CASSLNSKRGTVNTEAFF. The CDR3 coding sequence is TGTGCCAGCAGCTTGAATTCAAAGCGCGGGACAGTGAACACTGAAGCTTTCTTT.

A word on this clone: This may be a read error: a much more frequent sequence differs by one nucleotide. Other DNA sequences in the same sample also yield this CDR3. The rearrangement joins TRBV7-2 to TRBJ1-2; TRBD1 aligns across 8 bases. In germline, CDR1 is SGHTA, CDR2 FQGNSA. The CDR3 runs to 14 residues. V shed 0 bases, J shed 4 bases, and the junction held 1 base outside the gene matches. CDR3 sequence reads: CASSLAGTGYGYTF. CDR3 bases: TGTGCCAGCAGCTTAGCCGGGACAGGCTATGGCTACACCTTC.

In regard to this clone: Germline and junction disagree at one end, which may indicate a read error. J is TRBJ2-3 and V is TRBV19; the match to TRBD2 covers 11 bases. Germline V gives CDR1 LNHDA, CDR2 SQIVND (reference sequence). This CDR3 region has 14 residues. CDR3 DNA: TGTGCCAGCAGTAGCGGGAGGGCAACAGATACGCAGTATTTT. This sequence encodes CASSSGRATDTQYF. The full variable domain, completed using reference TRBV19 and TRBJ2-3, is DGGITQSPKYLFRKEGQNVTLSCEQNLNHDAMYWYRQDPGQGLRLIYYSQIVNDFQKGDIAEGYSVSREKKESFPLTVTSAQKNPTAFYLCASSSGRATDTQYFGPGTRLTVL.

The chain uses TRBV30 and TRBJ2-5; 9 nucleotides agree with TRBD2. V lost 3 bases, J lost 4 bases, and 6 bases stayed unmatched. The CDR3 is made up of 14 amino acids. Germline V gives CDR1 GTSNPN, CDR2 SVGIG (reference sequence). DNA for the CDR3: TGTGCCTGGAGCGGCGGGGGGGCCTTAGAGACCCAGTACTTC. Translating it yields CAWSGGGALETQYF. Full variable domain (outside the CDR3, taken from reference TRBV30 and TRBJ2-5): SQTIHQWPATLVQPVGSPLSLECTVEGTSNPNLYWYRQAAGRGLQLLFYSVGIGQISSEVPQNLSASRPQDRQFILSSKKLLLSDSGFYLCAWSGGGALETQYFGPGTRLLVL.

The CDR3: CASSVEGRVGEKLFF. CDR3 nucleotides: TGTGCCAGCAGCGTAGAGGGCAGGGTTGGTGAAAAACTGTTTTTT. J is TRBJ1-4 and V is TRBV9; weak D call: TRBD1 (5 bases). Trimming took 0 bases from V and 7 from J, leaving 13 bases between them. This CDR3 region has 15 residues. Germline V gives CDR1 SGDLS, CDR2 YYNGEE.

Comment on this clone: The sample contains more than one DNA sequence encoding this CDR3. The chain joins TRBV5-1 to TRBJ1-1; no definite D call. Trimming left V 0 bases short and J 1 base short, with 4 bases between. Germline V gives CDR1 SGHRS, CDR2 YFSETQ. The CDR3 is 13 amino acids. The CDR3, as DNA: TGCGCCAGCAGCTTGGACCAGAACACTGAAGCTTTCTTT. Residues: CASSLDQNTEAFF.

V gene TRBV2 combines with J gene TRBJ1-2; D unresolved. The CDR3 runs to 11 residues. Looked up from germline, CDR1 is SNHLY and CDR2 is FYNNEI. V was pared by 8 bases and J by 8 bases, with 12 bases between. The CDR3 DNA reads as TGTGCCAGCGCCGAGGTCGGGGGCTACACCTTC. Encoded protein: CASAEVGGYTF.

The sample holds one count of this clone. The chain has TRBV7-3 and TRBJ1-1; D remains ambiguous. V was pared by 10 bases and J by 0 bases, with 12 bases between. The CDR3 runs to 13 residues. Germline CDR1 reads SGHTA; CDR2 reads FQGTGA. CDR3 bases: TGTGCCACTCTGGAGTGGATGAACACTGAAGCTTTCTTT. This codes for CATLEWMNTEAFF.

The chain carries TRBV11-2 and TRBJ2-5, with D possibly TRBD2 on 6 matching bases. CDR1 SGHAT and CDR2 FQNNGV come from the germline V gene. Trimming shortened V by 1 base and J by 2 bases, and 14 bases separated the two germline ends. This CDR3 comprises 16 residues. DNA of the CDR3: TGTGCCAGCAGCTTAGTAGGGCTAGCGCAACAAGAGACCCAGTACTTC. It translates to CASSLVGLAQQETQYF. Drawing the rest from reference TRBV11-2 and TRBJ2-5, the complete variable domain is EAGVAQSPRYKIIEKRQSVAFWCNPISGHATLYWYQQILGQGPKLLIQFQNNGVVDDSQLPKDRFSAERLKGVDSTLKIQPAKLEDSAVYLCASSLVGLAQQETQYFGPGTRLLVL.

CDR3: CAISEHQVLRHEQYF. In DNA, the CDR3 is TGTGCCATCAGTGAGCACCAGGTCTTGCGGCACGAGCAGTACTTC. V usage is TRBV10-3 and J usage is TRBJ2-7, with D hard to call. Trimming removed 2 bases from V and 5 bases from J, with 16 bases in between. Germline V gene data show CDR1 as ENHRY and CDR2 as SYGVKD. CDR3 length equals 15 residues.

The V call is TRBV6-5, the J call TRBJ1-2, with a weak D call TRBD1 (6 bases). The CDR3 has 13 residues. The germline V gene has CDR1 MNHEY and CDR2 SVGAGI. Trimming pared 6 bases from V and 4 bases from J, leaving 12 bases between. CDR3 coding DNA: TGTGCCAGCAGCCGCGGACAGCTCTATGGCTACACCTTC. Translation: CASSRGQLYGYTF.

This rearrangement joins TRBV6-1 to TRBJ2-7; 10 nucleotides align to TRBD2. V lost 7 bases to trimming and J lost 11 bases; unmatched junction nucleotides: 5. CDR3 length equals 11 residues. Germline V CDR1 and CDR2: MNHNS, SASEGT. This CDR3 reads CASKSGRVEYF. DNA of the CDR3: TGTGCCAGCAAAAGCGGGAGGGTGGAGTACTTC.